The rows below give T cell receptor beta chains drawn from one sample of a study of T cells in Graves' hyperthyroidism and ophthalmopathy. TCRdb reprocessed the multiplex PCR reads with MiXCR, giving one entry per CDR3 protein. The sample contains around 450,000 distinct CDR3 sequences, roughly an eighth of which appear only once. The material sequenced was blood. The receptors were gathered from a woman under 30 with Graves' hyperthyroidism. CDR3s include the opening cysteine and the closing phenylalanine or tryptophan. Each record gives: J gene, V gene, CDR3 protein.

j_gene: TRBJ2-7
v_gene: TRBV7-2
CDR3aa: CASSPGSGRLDEQYF

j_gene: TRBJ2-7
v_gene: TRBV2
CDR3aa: CASRGLAGGHEQYF

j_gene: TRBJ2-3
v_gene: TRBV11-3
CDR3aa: CASSFNPTDTQYF

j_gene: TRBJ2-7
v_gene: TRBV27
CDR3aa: CASSLLAGAGGGEQYF

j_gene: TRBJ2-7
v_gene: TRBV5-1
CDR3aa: CASSLSSGAGEQYF

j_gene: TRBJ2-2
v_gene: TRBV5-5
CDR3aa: CASSLDRGHDTGELFF

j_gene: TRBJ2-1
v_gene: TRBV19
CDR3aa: CASSILVAGGRGDEQFF

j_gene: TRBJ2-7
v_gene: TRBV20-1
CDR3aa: CSARDRDRPYEQYF

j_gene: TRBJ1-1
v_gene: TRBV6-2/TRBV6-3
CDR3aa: CASSYSGQDYTEAFF

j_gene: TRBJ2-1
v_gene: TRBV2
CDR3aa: CASSGQDNEQFF

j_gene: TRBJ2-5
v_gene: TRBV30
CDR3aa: CAWSVFRGRETQYF

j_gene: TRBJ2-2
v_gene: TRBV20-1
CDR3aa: CSARDPSGDTGELFF

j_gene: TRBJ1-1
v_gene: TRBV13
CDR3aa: CASSLRGTGRQAGAFF

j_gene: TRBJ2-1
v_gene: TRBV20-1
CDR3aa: CSARDHMLAGGFRTNEQFF

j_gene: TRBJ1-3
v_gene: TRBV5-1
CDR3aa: CASSETGVSGNTIYF

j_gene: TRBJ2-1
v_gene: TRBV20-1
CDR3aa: CSASEGFYNEQFF

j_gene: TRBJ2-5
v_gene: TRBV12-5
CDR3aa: CASGFVSGEETQYF

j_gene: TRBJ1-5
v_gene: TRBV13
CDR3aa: CASSIRGRNQPQHF

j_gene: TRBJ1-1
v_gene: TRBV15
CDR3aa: CATSGQDRGQTEAFF

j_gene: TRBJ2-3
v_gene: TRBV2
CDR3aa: CASSEPEGLTDTQYF

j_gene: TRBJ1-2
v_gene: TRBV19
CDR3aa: CASSIRGGYTF

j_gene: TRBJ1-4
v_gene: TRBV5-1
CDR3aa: CASSLAGREAEKLFF

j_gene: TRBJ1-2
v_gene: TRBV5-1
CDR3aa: CASSDQDRVDGYTF

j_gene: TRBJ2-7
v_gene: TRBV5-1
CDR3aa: CASSLGQEQYF

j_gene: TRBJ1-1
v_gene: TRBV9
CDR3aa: CASSERTGPNTEAFF

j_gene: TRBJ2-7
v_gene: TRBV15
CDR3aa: CATSRRVVGTTYEQYF

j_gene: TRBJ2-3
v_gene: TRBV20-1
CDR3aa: CSAGQLRSTDTQYF

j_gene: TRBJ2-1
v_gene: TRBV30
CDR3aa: CAWSSRGLAYNEQFF

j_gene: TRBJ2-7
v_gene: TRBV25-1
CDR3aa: CASSPSGAPYEQYF

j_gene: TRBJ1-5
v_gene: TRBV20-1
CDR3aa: CSARDPRQGRGQPQHF

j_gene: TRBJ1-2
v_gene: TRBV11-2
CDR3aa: CASSLPELNNYGYTF

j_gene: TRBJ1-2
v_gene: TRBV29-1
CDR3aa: CSVEDDKEGYGYTF

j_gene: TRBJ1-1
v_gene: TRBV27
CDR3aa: CASSRRTGNTEAFF

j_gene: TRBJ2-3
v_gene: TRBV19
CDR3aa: CASRDNTDTQYF

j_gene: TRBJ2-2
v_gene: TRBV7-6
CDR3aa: CASSFEDGELFF

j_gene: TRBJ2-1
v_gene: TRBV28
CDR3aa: CASRPRTSGTYNEQFF

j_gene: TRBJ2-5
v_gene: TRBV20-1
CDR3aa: CSASDRPETQYF

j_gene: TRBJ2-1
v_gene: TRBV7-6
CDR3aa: CASSLADSRKQFF

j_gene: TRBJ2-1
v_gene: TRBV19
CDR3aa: CASSIFPGVSSNEQFF

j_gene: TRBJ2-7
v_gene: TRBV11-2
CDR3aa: CASSLDSRAPYEQYF

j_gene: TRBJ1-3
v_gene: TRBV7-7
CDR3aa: CASSAGTGGANTIYF

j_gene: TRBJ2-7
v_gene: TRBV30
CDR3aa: CAWGFIRERLSYEQYF

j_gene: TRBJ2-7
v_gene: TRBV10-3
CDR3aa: CAISETGDEQYF

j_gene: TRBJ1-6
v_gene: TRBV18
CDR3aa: CASSPFQGTSYNSPLHF

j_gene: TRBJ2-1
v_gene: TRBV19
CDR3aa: CASSASLAVSYNEQFF

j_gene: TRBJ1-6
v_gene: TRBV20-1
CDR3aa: CSARVVGQGSSPLHF

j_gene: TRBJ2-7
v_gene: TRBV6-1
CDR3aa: CASSLMISFEQYF

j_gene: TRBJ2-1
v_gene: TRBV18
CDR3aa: CASVAGVEQFF

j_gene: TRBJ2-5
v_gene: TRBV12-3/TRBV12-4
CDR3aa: CASSLNRQETQYF

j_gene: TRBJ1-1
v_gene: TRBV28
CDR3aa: CASSPHFRGERRTEAFF

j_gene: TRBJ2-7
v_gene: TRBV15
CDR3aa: CATSRRRDVKVTYEQYF

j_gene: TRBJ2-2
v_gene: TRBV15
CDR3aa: CATSRDRVTGELFF

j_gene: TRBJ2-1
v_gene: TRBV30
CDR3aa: CAWKIAGVPYNEQFF

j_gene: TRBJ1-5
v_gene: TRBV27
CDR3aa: CASSLYHGTASNQPQHF

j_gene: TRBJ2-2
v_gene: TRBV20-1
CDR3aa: CSARRNPGSQNTGELFF